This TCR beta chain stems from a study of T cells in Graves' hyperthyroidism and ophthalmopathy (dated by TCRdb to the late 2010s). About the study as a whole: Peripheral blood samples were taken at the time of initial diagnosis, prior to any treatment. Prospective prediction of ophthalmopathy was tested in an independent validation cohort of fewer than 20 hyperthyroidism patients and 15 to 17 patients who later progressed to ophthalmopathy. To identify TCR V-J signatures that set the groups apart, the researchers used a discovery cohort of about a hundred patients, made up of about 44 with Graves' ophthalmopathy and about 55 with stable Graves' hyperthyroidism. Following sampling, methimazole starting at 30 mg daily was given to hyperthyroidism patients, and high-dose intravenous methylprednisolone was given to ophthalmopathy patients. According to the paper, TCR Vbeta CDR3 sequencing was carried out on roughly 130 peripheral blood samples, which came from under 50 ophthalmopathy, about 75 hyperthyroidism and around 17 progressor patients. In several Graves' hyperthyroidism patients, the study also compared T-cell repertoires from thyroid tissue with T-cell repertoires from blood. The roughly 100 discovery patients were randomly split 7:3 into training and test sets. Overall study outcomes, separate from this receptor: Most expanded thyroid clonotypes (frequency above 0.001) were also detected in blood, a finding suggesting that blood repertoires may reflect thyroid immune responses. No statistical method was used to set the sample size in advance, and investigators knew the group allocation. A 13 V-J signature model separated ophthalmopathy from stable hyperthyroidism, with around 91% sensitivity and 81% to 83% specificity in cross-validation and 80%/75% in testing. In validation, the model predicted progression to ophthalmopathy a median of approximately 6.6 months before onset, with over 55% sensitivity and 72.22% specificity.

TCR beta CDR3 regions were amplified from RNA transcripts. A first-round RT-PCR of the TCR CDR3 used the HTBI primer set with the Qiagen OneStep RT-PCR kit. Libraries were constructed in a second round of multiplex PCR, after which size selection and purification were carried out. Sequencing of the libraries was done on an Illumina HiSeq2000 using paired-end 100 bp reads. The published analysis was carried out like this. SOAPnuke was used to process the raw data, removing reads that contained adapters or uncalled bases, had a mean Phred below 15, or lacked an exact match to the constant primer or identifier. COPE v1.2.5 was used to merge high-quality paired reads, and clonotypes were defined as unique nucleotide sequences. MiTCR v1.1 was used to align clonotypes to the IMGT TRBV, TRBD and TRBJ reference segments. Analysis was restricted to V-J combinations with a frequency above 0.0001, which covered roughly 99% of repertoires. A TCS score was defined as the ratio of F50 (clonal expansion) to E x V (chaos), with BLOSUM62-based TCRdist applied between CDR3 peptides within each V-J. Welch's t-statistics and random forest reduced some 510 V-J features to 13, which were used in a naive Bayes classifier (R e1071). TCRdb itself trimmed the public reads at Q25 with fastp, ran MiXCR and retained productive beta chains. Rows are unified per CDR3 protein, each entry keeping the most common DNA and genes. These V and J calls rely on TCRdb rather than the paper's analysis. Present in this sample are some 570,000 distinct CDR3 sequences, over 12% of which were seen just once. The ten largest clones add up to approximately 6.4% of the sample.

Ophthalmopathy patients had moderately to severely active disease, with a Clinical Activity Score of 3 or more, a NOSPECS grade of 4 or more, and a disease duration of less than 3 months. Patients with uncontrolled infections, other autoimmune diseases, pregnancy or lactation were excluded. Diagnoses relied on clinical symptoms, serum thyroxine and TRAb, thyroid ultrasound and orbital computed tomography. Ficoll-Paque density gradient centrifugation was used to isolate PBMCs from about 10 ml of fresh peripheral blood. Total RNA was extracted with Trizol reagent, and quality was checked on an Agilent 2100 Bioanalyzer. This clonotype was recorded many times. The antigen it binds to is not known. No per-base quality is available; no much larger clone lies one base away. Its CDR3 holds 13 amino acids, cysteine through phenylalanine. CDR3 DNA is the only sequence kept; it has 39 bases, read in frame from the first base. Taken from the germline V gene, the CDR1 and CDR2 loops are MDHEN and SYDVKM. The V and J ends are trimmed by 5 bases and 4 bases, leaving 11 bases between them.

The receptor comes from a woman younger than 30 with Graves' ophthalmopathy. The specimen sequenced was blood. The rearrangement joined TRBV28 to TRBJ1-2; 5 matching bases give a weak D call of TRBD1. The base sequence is TGTGCCAGCAGTAGCAGGGAGGTCTATGGCTACACCTTC. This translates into CASSSREVYGYTF.